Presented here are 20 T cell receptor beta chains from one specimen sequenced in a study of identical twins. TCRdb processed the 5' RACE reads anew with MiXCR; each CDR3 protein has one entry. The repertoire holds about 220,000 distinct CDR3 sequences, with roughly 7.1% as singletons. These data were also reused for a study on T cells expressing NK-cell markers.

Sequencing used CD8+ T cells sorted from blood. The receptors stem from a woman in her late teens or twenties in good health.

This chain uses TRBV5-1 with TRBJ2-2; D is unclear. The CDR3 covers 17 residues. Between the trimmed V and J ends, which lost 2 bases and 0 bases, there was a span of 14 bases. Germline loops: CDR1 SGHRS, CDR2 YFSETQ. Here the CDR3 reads CASSFGVFETNTGELFF. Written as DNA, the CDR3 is TGCGCCAGCAGCTTTGGGGTTTTTGAGACGAACACCGGGGAGCTGTTTTTT.

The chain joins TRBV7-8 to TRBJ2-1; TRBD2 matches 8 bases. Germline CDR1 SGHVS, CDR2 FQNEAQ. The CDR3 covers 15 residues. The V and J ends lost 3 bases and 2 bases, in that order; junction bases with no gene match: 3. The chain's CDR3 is CASSFTGGPYNEQFF. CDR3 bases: TGTGCCAGCAGCTTTACGGGAGGGCCCTACAATGAGCAGTTCTTC.

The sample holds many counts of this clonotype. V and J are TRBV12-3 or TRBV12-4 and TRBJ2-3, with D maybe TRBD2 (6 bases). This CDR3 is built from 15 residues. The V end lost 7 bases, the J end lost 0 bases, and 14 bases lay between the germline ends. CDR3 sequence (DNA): TGTGCCAGCAATCCGGGACTCCCTAGCACAGATACGCAGTATTTT. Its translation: CASNPGLPSTDTQYF.

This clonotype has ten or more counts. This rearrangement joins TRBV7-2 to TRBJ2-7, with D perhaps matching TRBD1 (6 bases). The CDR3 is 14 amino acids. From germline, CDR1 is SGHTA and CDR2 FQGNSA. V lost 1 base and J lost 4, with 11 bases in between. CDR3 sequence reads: CASSLGDTDYEQYF. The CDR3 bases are TGTGCCAGCAGCTTAGGGGACACTGATTACGAGCAGTACTTC.

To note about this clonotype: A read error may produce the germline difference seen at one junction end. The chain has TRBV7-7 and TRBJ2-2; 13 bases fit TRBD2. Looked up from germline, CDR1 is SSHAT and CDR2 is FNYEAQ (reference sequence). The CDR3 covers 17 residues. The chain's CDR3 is CASSSLLAGGPGGELFF. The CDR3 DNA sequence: TGTGCTAGCAGCTCTCTACTAGCGGGGGGGCCAGGCGGGGAGCTGTTTTTT.

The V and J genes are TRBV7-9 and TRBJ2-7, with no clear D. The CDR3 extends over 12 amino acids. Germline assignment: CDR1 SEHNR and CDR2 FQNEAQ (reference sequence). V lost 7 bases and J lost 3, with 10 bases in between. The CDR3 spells CASMDGYYEQYF. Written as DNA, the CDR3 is TGTGCCAGCATGGACGGATACTACGAGCAGTACTTC.

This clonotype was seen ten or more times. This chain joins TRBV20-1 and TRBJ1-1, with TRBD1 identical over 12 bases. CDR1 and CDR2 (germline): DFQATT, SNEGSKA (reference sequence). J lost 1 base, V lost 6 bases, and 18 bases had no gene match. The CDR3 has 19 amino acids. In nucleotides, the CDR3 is TGCAGTGCGATAAACCTCGGGACAGGGGGCGAAAGGAAGAACACTGAAGCTTTCTTT. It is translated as CSAINLGTGGERKNTEAFF.

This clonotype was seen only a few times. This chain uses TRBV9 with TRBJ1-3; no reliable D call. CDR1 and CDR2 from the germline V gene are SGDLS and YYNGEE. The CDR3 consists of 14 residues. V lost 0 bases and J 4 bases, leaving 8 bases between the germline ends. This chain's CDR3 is CASSVAVLGNTIYF. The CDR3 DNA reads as TGTGCCAGCAGCGTAGCGGTCCTCGGAAACACCATATATTTT.

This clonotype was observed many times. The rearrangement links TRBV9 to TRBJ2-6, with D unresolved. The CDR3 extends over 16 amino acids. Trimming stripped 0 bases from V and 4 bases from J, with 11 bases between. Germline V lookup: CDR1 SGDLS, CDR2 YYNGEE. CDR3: CASSVEGQVGANVLTF. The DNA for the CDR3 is TGTGCCAGCAGCGTAGAGGGCCAGGTAGGGGCCAACGTCCTGACTTTC.

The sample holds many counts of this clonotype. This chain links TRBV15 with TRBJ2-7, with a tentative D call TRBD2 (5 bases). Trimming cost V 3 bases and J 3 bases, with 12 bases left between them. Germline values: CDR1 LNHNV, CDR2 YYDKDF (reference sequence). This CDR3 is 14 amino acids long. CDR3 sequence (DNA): TGTGCCACCAGCAGTGAGGGAATCGGCTACGAGCAGTACTTC. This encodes CATSSEGIGYEQYF.

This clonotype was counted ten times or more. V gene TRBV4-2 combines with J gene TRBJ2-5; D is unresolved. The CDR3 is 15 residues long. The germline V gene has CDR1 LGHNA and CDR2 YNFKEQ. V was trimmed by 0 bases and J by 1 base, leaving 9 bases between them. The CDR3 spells CASSQELGFQETQYF. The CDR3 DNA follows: TGTGCCAGCAGCCAAGAGTTAGGGTTCCAAGAGACCCAGTACTTC.

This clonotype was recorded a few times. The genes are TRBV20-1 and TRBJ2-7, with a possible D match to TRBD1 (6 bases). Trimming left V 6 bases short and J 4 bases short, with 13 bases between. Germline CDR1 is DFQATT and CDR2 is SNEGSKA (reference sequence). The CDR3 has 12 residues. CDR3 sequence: CSATQGWYEQYF. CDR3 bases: TGCAGTGCGACACAGGGTTGGTACGAGCAGTACTTC.

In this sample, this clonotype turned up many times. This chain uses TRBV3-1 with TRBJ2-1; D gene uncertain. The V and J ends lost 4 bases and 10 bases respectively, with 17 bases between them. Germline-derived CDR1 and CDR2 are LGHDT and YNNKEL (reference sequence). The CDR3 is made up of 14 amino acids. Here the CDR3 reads CASSPLMADDEQFF. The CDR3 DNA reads TGTGCCAGCAGCCCCCTAATGGCGGACGACGAGCAGTTCTTC.

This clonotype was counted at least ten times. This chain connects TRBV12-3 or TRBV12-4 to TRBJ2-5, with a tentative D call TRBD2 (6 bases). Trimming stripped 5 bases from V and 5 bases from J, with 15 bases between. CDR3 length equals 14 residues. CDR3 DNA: TGTGCCAGCAGTGGACCGGGAGTCCCTGAGACCCAGTACTTC. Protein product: CASSGPGVPETQYF.

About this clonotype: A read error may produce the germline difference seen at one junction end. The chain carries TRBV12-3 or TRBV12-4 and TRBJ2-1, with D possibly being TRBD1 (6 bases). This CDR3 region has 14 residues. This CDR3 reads CASIRSPRDNEQFF. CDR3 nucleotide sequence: TGTGCCAGCATTCGGTCCCCTCGGGACAACGAGCAGTTCTTC.

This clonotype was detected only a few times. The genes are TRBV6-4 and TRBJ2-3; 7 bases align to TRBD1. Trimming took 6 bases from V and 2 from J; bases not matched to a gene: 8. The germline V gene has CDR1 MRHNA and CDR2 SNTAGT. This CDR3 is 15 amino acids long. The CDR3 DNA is TGTGCCAGCAGGACAGGGAATGGGCTCACAGATACGCAGTATTTT. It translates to CASRTGNGLTDTQYF.

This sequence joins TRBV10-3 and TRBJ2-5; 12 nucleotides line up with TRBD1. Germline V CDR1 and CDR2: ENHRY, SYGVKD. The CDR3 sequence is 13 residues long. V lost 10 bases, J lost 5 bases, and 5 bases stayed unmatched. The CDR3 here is CATGDRGLETQYF. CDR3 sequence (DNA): TGTGCCACCGGGGACAGGGGGCTTGAGACCCAGTACTTC.

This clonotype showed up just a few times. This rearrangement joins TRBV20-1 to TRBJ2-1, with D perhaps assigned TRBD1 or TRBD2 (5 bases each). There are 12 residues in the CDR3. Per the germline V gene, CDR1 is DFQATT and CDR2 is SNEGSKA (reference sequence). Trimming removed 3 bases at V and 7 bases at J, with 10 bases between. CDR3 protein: CSARGEMNEQFF. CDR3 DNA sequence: TGCAGTGCTAGGGGGGAGATGAATGAGCAGTTCTTC.

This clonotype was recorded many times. The CDR3 sequence is CASYDGNTIYF. CDR3 DNA sequence: TGTGCCAGCTACGATGGGAACACCATATATTTT. The chain combines TRBV9 with TRBJ1-3, with no clear D. Trimming took off 7 bases at V and 7 bases at J, with 9 bases between the two ends. This CDR3 spans 11 amino acids. Germline V gives CDR1 SGDLS, CDR2 YYNGEE.

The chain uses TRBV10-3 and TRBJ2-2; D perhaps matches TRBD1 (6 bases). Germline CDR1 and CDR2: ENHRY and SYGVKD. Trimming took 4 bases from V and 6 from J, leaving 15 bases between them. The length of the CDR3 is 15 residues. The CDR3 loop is CAISVPTGTAGELFF. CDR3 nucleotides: TGTGCCATCAGTGTGCCGACAGGAACGGCCGGGGAGCTGTTTTTT.